This TCR beta chain appears in the sequencing data of a study of radiotherapy plus CTLA-4 blockade in lung cancer. Study-level findings and limits: Blood TCR clones of tumor origin expanded after radiotherapy plus ipilimumab.

Chemo-refractory metastatic non-small-cell lung cancer patients were treated with focal radiation plus CTLA-4 blockade with ipilimumab. The V gene end was trimmed by 5 bases and the J gene end by 7 bases; junction bases not matched to a gene: 9. Germline CDR1 and CDR2: MNHEY and SVGAGI. The CDR3 is made up of 15 amino acids. Sequenced by immunoSEQ multiplex PCR; TCRdb stores in-frame clones only, minus some. The table has approximately 70,000 clones, around 69% seen once. About this clone: Antigen specificity is unknown.

The chain couples TRBV6-5 to TRBJ2-5; TRBD2 agrees at 11 bases. Sequencing was performed on peripheral blood, taken from a patient treated with radiotherapy plus ipilimumab. This TCR came from a human donor with non-small cell lung cancer whose response to radiotherapy plus ipilimumab could not be evaluated. Some clones in this sample may be carry-over from other donors' samples. The CDR3 here is CASSDLAGGPGTQYF. The CDR3 coding sequence is TGTGCCAGCAGTGACTTAGCGGGGGGGCCCGGGACCCAGTACTTC.